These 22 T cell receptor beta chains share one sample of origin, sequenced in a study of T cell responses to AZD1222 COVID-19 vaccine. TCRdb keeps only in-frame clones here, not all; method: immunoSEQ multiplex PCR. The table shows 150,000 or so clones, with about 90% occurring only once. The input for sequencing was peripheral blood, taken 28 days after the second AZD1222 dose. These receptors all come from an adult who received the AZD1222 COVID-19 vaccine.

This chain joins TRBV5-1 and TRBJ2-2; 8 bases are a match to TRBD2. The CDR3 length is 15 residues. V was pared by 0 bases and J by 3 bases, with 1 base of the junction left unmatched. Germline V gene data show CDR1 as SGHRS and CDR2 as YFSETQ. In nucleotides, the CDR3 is TGCGCCAGCAGCTTGGCGGGAGGGGACACCGGGGAGCTGTTTTTT. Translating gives CASSLAGGDTGELFF.

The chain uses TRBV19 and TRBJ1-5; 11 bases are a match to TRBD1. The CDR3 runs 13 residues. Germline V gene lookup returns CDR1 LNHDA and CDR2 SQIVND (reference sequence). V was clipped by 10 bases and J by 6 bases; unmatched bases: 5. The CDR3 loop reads CATAGTGGQPQHF. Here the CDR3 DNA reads TGTGCCACCGCAGGGACAGGGGGTCAGCCCCAGCATTTT.

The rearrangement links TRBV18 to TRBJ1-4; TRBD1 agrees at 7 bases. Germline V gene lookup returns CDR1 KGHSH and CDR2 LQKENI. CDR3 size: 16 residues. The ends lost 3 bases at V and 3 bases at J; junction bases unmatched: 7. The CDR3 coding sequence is TGTGCCAGCTCACCCAGACAGGGAGAGTCTAATGAAAAACTGTTTTTT. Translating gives CASSPRQGESNEKLFF.

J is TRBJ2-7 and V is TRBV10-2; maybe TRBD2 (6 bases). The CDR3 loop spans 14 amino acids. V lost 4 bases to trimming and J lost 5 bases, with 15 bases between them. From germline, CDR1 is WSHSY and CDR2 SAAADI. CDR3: CASSGIGSRDEQYF. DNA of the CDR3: TGCGCCAGCAGTGGGATCGGGAGTCGCGACGAGCAGTACTTC.

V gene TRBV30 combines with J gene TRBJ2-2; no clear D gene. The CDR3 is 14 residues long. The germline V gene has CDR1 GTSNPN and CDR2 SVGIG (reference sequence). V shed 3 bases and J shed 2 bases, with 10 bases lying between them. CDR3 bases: TGTGCCTGGAGGCATATAGCTAACACCGGGGAGCTGTTTTTT. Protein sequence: CAWRHIANTGELFF. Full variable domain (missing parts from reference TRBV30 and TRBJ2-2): SQTIHQWPATLVQPVGSPLSLECTVEGTSNPNLYWYRQAAGRGLQLLFYSVGIGQISSEVPQNLSASRPQDRQFILSSKKLLLSDSGFYLCAWRHIANTGELFFGEGSRLTVL.

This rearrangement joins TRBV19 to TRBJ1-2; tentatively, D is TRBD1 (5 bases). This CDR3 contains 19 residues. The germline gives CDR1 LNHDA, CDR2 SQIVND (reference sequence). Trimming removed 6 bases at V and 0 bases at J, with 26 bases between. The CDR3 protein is CASRGIGTVPSLTNYGYTF. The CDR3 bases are TGTGCCAGTAGGGGAATTGGGACGGTGCCCTCACTTACTAACTATGGCTACACCTTC.

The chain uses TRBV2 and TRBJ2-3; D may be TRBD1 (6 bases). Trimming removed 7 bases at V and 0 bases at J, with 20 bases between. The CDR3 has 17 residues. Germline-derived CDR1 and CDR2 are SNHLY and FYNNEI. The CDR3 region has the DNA TGTGCCAGCACCTCCCCAGGGGTCCCTCTCAGCACAGATACGCAGTATTTT. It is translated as CASTSPGVPLSTDTQYF.

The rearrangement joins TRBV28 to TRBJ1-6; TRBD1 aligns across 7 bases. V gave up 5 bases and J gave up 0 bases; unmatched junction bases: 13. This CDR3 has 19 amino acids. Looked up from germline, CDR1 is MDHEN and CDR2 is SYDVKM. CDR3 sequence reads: CASSTTGAGVSSYNSPLHF. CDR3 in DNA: TGTGCCAGCAGTACCACAGGGGCCGGGGTTAGCTCCTATAATTCACCCCTCCACTTT.

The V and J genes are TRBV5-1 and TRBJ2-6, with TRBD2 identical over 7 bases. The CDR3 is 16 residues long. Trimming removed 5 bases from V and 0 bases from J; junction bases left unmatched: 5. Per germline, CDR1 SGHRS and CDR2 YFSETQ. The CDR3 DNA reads TGCGCCAGCAGGCCCGCGGGGGACTCTGGGGCCAACGTCCTGACTTTC. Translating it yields CASRPAGDSGANVLTF.

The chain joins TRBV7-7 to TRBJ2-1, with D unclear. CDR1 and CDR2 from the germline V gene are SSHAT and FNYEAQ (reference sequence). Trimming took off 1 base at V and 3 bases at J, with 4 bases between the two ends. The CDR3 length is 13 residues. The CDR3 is CASSLDYYNEQFF. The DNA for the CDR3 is TGTGCCAGCAGCTTAGACTACTACAATGAGCAGTTCTTC.

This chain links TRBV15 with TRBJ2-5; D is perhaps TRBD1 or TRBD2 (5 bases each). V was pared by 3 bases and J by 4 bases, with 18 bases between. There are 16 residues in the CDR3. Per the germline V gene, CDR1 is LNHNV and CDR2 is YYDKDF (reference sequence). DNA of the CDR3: TGTGCCACCAGCAGGAGCCCCCGGGACGGATCAGAGACCCAGTACTTC. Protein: CATSRSPRDGSETQYF.

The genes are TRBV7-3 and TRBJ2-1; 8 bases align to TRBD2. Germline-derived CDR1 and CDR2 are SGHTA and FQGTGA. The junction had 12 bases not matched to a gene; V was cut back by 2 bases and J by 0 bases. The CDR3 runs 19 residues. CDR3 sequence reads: CASSLEVSGDPSSYNEQFF. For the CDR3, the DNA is TGTGCCAGCAGCTTAGAGGTTAGCGGGGACCCGAGCTCCTACAATGAGCAGTTCTTC.

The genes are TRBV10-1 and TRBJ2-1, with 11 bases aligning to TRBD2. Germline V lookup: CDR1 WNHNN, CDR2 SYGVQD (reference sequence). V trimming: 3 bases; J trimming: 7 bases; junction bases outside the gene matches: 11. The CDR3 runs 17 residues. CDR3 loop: CASSDLLLAGDENEQFF. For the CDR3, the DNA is TGCGCCAGCAGTGACCTGCTACTAGCGGGGGATGAAAATGAGCAGTTCTTC.

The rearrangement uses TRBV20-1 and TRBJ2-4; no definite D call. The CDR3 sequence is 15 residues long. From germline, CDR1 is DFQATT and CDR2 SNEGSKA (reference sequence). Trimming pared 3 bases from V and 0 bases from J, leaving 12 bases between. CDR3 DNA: TGCAGTGCTAGTAAGGAGACTCTAGCCAAAAACATTCAGTACTTC. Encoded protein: CSASKETLAKNIQYF.

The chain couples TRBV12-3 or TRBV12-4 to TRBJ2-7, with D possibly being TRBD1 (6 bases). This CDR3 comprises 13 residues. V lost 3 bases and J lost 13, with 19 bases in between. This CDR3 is CASSLPPTGSVYF. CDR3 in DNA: TGTGCCAGCAGTTTGCCGCCAACAGGGAGTGTATACTTC.

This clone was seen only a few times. The CDR3 sequence: CAIKQGTHEQYF. CDR3 nucleotide sequence: TGTGCCATCAAACAGGGGACCCACGAGCAGTACTTC. The chain joins TRBV10-3 to TRBJ2-7, with TRBD1 matching 7 bases. The V gene end was trimmed by 7 bases and the J gene end by 5 bases; junction bases not matched to a gene: 5. The CDR3 has 12 residues. CDR1 and CDR2 (germline): ENHRY, SYGVKD.

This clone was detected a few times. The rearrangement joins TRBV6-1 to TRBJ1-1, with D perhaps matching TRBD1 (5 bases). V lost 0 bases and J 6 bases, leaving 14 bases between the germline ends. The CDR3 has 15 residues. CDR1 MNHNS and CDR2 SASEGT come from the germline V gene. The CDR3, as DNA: TGTGCCAGCAGTGAAGCTTTTGGGCGGGGCGCTGAAGCTTTCTTT. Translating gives CASSEAFGRGAEAFF.

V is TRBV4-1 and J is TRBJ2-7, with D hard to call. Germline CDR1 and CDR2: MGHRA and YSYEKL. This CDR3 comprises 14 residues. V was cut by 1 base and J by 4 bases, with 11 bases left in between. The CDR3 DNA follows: TGCGCCAGCAGCCAAGTTGCAGCCGAGTACGAGCAGTACTTC. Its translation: CASSQVAAEYEQYF.

The CDR3 DNA reads as TGTGCCAGCAGTTTCTCCCCCTTGTTGCGAGGGTTGGAGTACTATGGCTACACCTTC. Translated, it gives CASSFSPLLRGLEYYGYTF. This chain connects TRBV27 to TRBJ1-2; D is unclear. The CDR3 consists of 19 residues. The V end lost 3 bases, the J end lost 3 bases, and 26 bases lay between the germline ends. Germline loops: CDR1 MNHEY, CDR2 SMNVEV (reference sequence).

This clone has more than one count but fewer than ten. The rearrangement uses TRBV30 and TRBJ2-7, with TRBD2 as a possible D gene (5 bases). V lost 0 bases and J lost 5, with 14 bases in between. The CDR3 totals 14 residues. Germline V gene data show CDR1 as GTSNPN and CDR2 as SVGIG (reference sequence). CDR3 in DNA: TGTGCCTGGAGTGTACCCGGGTCTAGCAACGAGCAGTACTTC. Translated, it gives CAWSVPGSSNEQYF.

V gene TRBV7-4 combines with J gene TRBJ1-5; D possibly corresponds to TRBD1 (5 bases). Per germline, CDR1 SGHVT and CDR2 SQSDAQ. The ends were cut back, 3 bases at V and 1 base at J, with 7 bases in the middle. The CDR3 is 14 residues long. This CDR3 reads CASSFPGSNQPQHF. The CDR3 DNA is TGTGCCAGCAGCTTTCCAGGGAGCAATCAGCCCCAGCATTTT.

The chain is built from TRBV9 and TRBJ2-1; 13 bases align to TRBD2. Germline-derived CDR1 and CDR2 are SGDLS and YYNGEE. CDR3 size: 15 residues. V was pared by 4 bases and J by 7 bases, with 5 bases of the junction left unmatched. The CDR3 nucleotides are TGTGCCAGCAGCCTGACTAGCGGGGGGAAAAATGAGCAGTTCTTC. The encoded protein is CASSLTSGGKNEQFF.